The TCR beta chain described here comes from a study of CD8 T cells in Susac syndrome. The RNA, roughly 0.45 to 1 ug, was put through reverse transcription using random hexamers. Using its own MiXCR run on the immunoSEQ multiplex PCR reads, TCRdb lists one record per CDR3 protein. Of some 130,000 distinct CDR3 sequences listed, about 95% are singletons. Overall study results and limits: The study's TCR sequencing and HLA analysis covered a relatively small number of individuals, and the study acknowledged this.

The multiple sclerosis control group was made up of treatment-naive patients with stable or active relapsing-remitting disease. Purification of the CD8+ and CD4+ T cells relied on negative isolation, and TEMRA cells underwent FACS enrichment. In regard to this clonotype: Its antigen is not known.

Germline CDR1 reads SGHVS; CDR2 reads FQNEAQ. Trimming cost V 2 bases and J 4 bases, with 17 bases left between them. There are 16 residues in the CDR3. This TCR derives from a human donor with multiple sclerosis. The sequencing sample was made of CD4+ T cells from PBMCs. The chain carries TRBV7-8 and TRBJ1-2, with D perhaps matching TRBD1 (6 bases). The CDR3 DNA follows: TGTGCCAGCAGCTTAAGAATGGGGGGGCGAGTCTATGGCTACACCTTC. This translates into CASSLRMGGRVYGYTF.